The 14 T cell receptor beta chains presented below share a single source sample, sequenced in a study of T cell responses to AZD1222 COVID-19 vaccine. Data came from immunoSEQ multiplex PCR; TCRdb stores just in-frame clones and leaves some out. The data show 100,000 to 150,000 clones, about nine tenths seen once. The specimen was peripheral blood, collected on day 0 of AZD1222 vaccination. All receptors derive from an adult in good health.

The chain carries TRBV5-1 and TRBJ2-2; 16 positions agree with TRBD2. J gave up 4 bases and V 4 bases, and 7 bases lay outside the gene matches. The CDR3 has 18 residues. Germline values: CDR1 SGHRS, CDR2 YFSETQ. CDR3 coding DNA: TGCGCCAGCAGCGGGGGACTAGCGGGAGGGCCGGGCACCGGGGAGCTGTTTTTT. This sequence encodes CASSGGLAGGPGTGELFF.

This clone was detected only once. V is TRBV12-5 and J is TRBJ2-5; either TRBD1 or TRBD2 may supply D (5 bases each). Per germline, CDR1 LGHNT and CDR2 FRNRAP. This CDR3 has 13 residues. V shed 2 bases and J shed 7 bases, with 11 bases lying between them. The CDR3 is CASGLSGRVTQYF. The CDR3, as DNA: TGTGCTAGTGGTTTGTCAGGGCGGGTGACCCAGTACTTC.

The V gene is TRBV19, the J gene TRBJ2-5, with 11 bases matching TRBD2. CDR1 LNHDA and CDR2 SQIVND come from the germline V gene (reference sequence). J lost 6 bases, V lost 5 bases, and 5 bases had no gene match. The CDR3 sequence is 14 residues long. This CDR3 is CASSSASGGQTQYF. CDR3 sequence (DNA): TGTGCCAGTAGTTCCGCTAGCGGGGGGCAGACCCAGTACTTC.

The rearrangement uses TRBV7-9 and TRBJ2-5, with D uncertain. The V and J ends lost 3 bases and 4 bases respectively, with 6 bases between them. This CDR3 has 12 amino acids. From germline, CDR1 is SEHNR and CDR2 FQNEAQ (reference sequence). Here the CDR3 reads CASSFEGETQYF. Here the CDR3 DNA reads TGTGCCAGCAGCTTTGAAGGAGAGACCCAGTACTTC.

The chain has TRBV7-2 and TRBJ2-1; D remains unclear. Germline CDR1 reads SGHTA; CDR2 reads FQGNSA. The CDR3 sequence is 14 residues long. The V end lost 4 bases, the J end lost 5 bases, and 12 bases lay between the germline ends. The CDR3 here is CASSSPPFHNEQFF. The CDR3 DNA is TGTGCCAGCAGCTCCCCGCCCTTCCACAATGAGCAGTTCTTC.

V and J are TRBV12-3 or TRBV12-4 and TRBJ2-7; no definite D call. This CDR3 comprises 13 residues. V lost 3 bases and J 0 bases, leaving 6 bases between the germline ends. The CDR3 region is CASSLEISYEQYF. CDR3 nucleotides: TGTGCCAGCAGTTTGGAGATCTCCTACGAGCAGTACTTC.

The chain employs TRBV6-6 and TRBJ1-4; unclear D gene. V lost 6 bases, J lost 0 bases, and 14 bases lay in between. Germline assignment: CDR1 MNHNY and CDR2 SVGAGI (reference sequence). The CDR3 length is 16 residues. CDR3 sequence: CASRGPESATNEKLFF. The CDR3 bases are TGTGCCAGCAGAGGTCCGGAGAGCGCAACTAATGAAAAACTGTTTTTT.

This clone has a single count. The chain employs TRBV11-2 and TRBJ2-7; D is unresolved. The CDR3 is 12 residues long. The V gene lost 6 bases and the J gene lost 0 bases, with 6 bases spanning the gap. Germline CDR1 reads SGHAT; CDR2 reads FQNNGV. The CDR3 is CASRVSSYEQYF. The CDR3 region has the DNA TGTGCCAGCAGGGTTTCCTCCTACGAGCAGTACTTC.

This chain connects TRBV28 to TRBJ1-1, with a tentative D call TRBD1 (6 bases). Trimming removed 1 base at V and 0 bases at J, with 9 bases between. The CDR3 is made up of 15 amino acids. The germline gives CDR1 MDHEN, CDR2 SYDVKM. The CDR3 is CASSLSDRLNTEAFF. CDR3 DNA: TGTGCCAGCAGTTTATCGGACAGATTGAACACTGAAGCTTTCTTT.

The rearrangement links TRBV15 to TRBJ2-7, with D tentatively TRBD2 (5 bases). Trimming pared 5 bases from V and 6 bases from J, leaving 11 bases between. The CDR3 is 12 residues long. Per the germline V gene, CDR1 is LNHNV and CDR2 is YYDKDF (reference sequence). This CDR3 is CATSPGRGEQYF. CDR3 DNA: TGTGCCACCAGCCCTGGCCGGGGCGAGCAGTACTTC. Drawing the rest from reference TRBV15 and TRBJ2-7, the complete variable domain is DAMVIQNPRYQVTQFGKPVTLSCSQTLNHNVMYWYQQKSSQAPKLLFHYYDKDFNNEADTPDNFQSRRPNTSFCFLDIRSPGLGDTAMYLCATSPGRGEQYFGPGTRLTVT.

The chain has TRBV5-1 and TRBJ2-5; 9 bases are a match to TRBD1. Germline V gives CDR1 SGHRS, CDR2 YFSETQ. Trimming cost V 1 base and J 2 bases; bases outside gene matches: 6. This CDR3 comprises 16 residues. The CDR3 nucleotides read TGCGCCAGCAGCTTGTCGGGACAGGGCCCTCAAGAGACCCAGTACTTC. Protein sequence: CASSLSGQGPQETQYF.

The CDR3 region has the DNA TGTGCCAGTAGTATGGGTAGGAACCTCGAGCAGTACTTC. Translating gives CASSMGRNLEQYF. J is TRBJ2-7 and V is TRBV19, with no clear D. The CDR3 contains 13 residues. The V and J ends lost 3 bases and 6 bases respectively, with 12 bases between them. Germline V lookup: CDR1 LNHDA, CDR2 SQIVND (reference sequence).

The rearrangement uses TRBV18 and TRBJ2-7; no definite D call. CDR1 and CDR2 from the germline V gene are KGHSH and LQKENI. The CDR3 has 19 amino acids. The V end was cut by 1 base, the J end by 0 bases, with 22 bases between. The CDR3 region has the DNA TGTGCCAGCTCACCACGTCCTTCCGGGTCCCAAAGCGCCTCCTACGAGCAGTACTTC. Translation: CASSPRPSGSQSASYEQYF.

This chain links TRBV19 with TRBJ1-5; perhaps TRBD1 as D (5 bases). Germline CDR1 reads LNHDA; CDR2 reads SQIVND (reference sequence). The CDR3 covers 15 residues. V was pared by 6 bases and J by 0 bases, with 12 bases between. CDR3 loop: CASRWTQHSNQPQHF. For the CDR3, the DNA is TGTGCCAGTAGGTGGACACAGCATAGCAATCAGCCCCAGCATTTT. The variable domain in full, completed from reference TRBV19 and TRBJ1-5, reads DGGITQSPKYLFRKEGQNVTLSCEQNLNHDAMYWYRQDPGQGLRLIYYSQIVNDFQKGDIAEGYSVSREKKESFPLTVTSAQKNPTAFYLCASRWTQHSNQPQHFGDGTRLSIL.